These 17 T cell receptor beta chains originate from one sample sequenced in a study of lymphopenia after photon versus proton radiotherapy. Produced via immunoSEQ multiplex PCR; TCRdb's table is partial and in-frame only. Of some 3,300 clones listed, roughly 79% are singletons. Here the sequenced sample was peripheral blood, taken from a patient treated with proton-based radiotherapy. These receptor sequences come from an elderly man with esophageal cancer.

V gene TRBV18 combines with J gene TRBJ2-5; D may be TRBD1 or TRBD2 (7 bases each). Matching the DNA end better, TRBJ2-7 makes the J call doubtful. The germline gives CDR1 KGHSH, CDR2 LQKENI. CDR3 length: 15 amino acids. CDR3: CASSQGGGTVYEQYF. CDR3 sequence (DNA): TGTGCCAGCTCCCAAGGGGGAGGGACAGTCTACGAGCAGTACTTC.

The chain carries TRBV7-7 and TRBJ2-2, with 9 bases identical to TRBD2. The germline gives CDR1 SSHAT, CDR2 FNYEAQ (reference sequence). The CDR3 runs to 17 residues. The junction had 7 bases not matched to a gene; V was cut back by 1 base and J by 4 bases. In DNA form, the CDR3 reads TGTGCCAGCAGCTTAGAGGCGGGGGGGCCGGTCACCGGGGAGCTGTTTTTT. This translates into CASSLEAGGPVTGELFF.

The V and J genes are TRBV4-1 and TRBJ2-5, with 8 nucleotides matching TRBD2. The CDR3 is 16 amino acids. From germline, CDR1 is MGHRA and CDR2 YSYEKL. The ends lost 0 bases at V and 3 bases at J; junction bases unmatched: 6. The CDR3 DNA reads as TGCGCCAGCAGCCAAGAAGGGACTAGGAGGGAAGAGACCCAGTACTTC. It codes for CASSQEGTRREETQYF.

The genes are TRBV7-9 and TRBJ2-7; the D is unclear. CDR1 is SEHNR, CDR2 FQNEAQ, per germline (reference sequence). Trimming cost V 6 bases and J 1 base, with 10 bases left between them. The CDR3 length is 13 residues. The CDR3 DNA reads as TGTGCCAGCAGGTACGGTGAATCCTACGAGCAGTACTTC. Translation gives CASRYGESYEQYF. Full variable domain (rest looked up from reference TRBV7-9 and TRBJ2-7): DTGVSQNPRHKITKRGQNVTFRCDPISEHNRLYWYRQTLGQGPEFLTYFQNEAQLEKSRLLSDRFSAERPKGSFSTLEIQRTEQGDSAMYLCASRYGESYEQYFGPGTRLTVT.

The chain is built from TRBV18 and TRBJ2-3, with 7 nucleotides matching TRBD1. The CDR3 covers 16 residues. CDR1 is KGHSH, CDR2 LQKENI, per germline. Trimming removed 3 bases from V and 4 bases from J; junction bases left unmatched: 10. CDR3 sequence reads: CASSPYIGGRSDTQYF. The CDR3, as DNA: TGTGCCAGCTCACCTTATATAGGGGGCCGGTCAGATACGCAGTATTTT.

This clone was picked up a small number of times. CDR3 bases: TGTGCCAGCTCACCCTCGGACAGGGGATACAATCAGCCCCAGCATTTT. Its protein product is CASSPSDRGYNQPQHF. The rearrangement uses TRBV18 and TRBJ1-5; 9 bases map to TRBD1. V trimming: 3 bases; J trimming: 3 bases; junction bases outside the gene matches: 6. Germline-derived CDR1 and CDR2 are KGHSH and LQKENI. The length of the CDR3 is 16 residues.

This clone was seen a single time. This chain links TRBV7-3 with TRBJ2-3; no clear D. The V and J ends lost 1 base and 8 bases respectively, with 7 bases between them. The germline CDR1 and CDR2 sequences are SGHTA and FQGTGA. The CDR3 extends over 12 amino acids. The CDR3 here is CASSLRTGTQYF. CDR3 DNA: TGTGCCAGCAGCTTAAGAACCGGTACGCAGTATTTT. Full variable domain (missing parts from reference TRBV7-3 and TRBJ2-3): GAGVSQTPSNKVTEKGKYVELRCDPISGHTALYWYRQSLGQGPEFLIYFQGTGAADDSGLPNDRFFAVRPEGSVSTLKIQRTERGDSAVYLCASSLRTGTQYFGPGTRLTVL.

The gene calls are TRBV7-3 and TRBJ2-3; D ambiguous. The tail of the sequence fits TRBJ2-5 better, so the J call may be wrong. This CDR3 comprises 16 residues. Germline V gives CDR1 SGHTA, CDR2 FQGTGA. The CDR3 here is CASRSPGSQLGETQYF. In DNA form, the CDR3 reads TGTGCCAGCAGATCACCGGGCTCACAACTCGGGGAGACCCAGTACTTC.

The chain links TRBV23-1 to TRBJ2-3, with 9 bases matching TRBD2. TRBV23-1 is filed as an ORF, its function uncertain. The junction had 21 bases not matched to a gene; V was cut back by 8 bases and J by 0 bases. The CDR3 covers 20 residues. The CDR3 DNA is TGCGCCAGCCCCAATCGCCTAGCGGGATTCGCTGCTGATAGCACAGATACGCAGTATTTT. Translation: CASPNRLAGFAADSTDTQYF.

The V and J genes are TRBV11-3 and TRBJ2-4; tentatively, D is TRBD1 or TRBD2 (6 bases each). This CDR3 is built from 16 residues. V was clipped by 6 bases and J by 1 base, with 16 bases between them. The germline V gene has CDR1 SGHNT and CDR2 YENEEA. The CDR3, as DNA: TGTGCCAGCAGGCGGAGGGAAGGGGGTGCCAAAAACATTCAGTACTTC. Encoded protein: CASRRREGGAKNIQYF.

This chain joins TRBV6-5 and TRBJ1-1; maybe TRBD1 (5 bases). Trimming took off 0 bases at V and 7 bases at J, with 15 bases between the two ends. CDR1 and CDR2 from the germline V gene are MNHEY and SVGAGI. The length of the CDR3 is 15 residues. CDR3: CASSYSTAGYGEAFF. The CDR3, as DNA: TGTGCCAGCAGTTACTCGACGGCAGGGTATGGTGAAGCTTTCTTT.

This chain uses TRBV5-4 with TRBJ1-1; TRBD1 might be the D (6 bases). The ends were cut back, 4 bases at V and 4 bases at J, with 14 bases in the middle. Germline V CDR1 and CDR2: SGHNT, YYREEE (reference sequence). The CDR3 contains 14 residues. The CDR3 coding sequence is TGTGCCAGCAGCGTGTTGGGGGCCCCCACTGAAGCTTTCTTT. Translation: CASSVLGAPTEAFF.

The chain couples TRBV2 to TRBJ1-3; no definite D call. Germline V gene sequence: CDR1 SNHLY, CDR2 FYNNEI. This CDR3 contains 15 residues. V lost 4 bases and J 0 bases, leaving 10 bases between the germline ends. CDR3 sequence reads: CASSALSHSGNTIYF. As DNA, the CDR3 is TGTGCCAGCAGTGCCCTATCTCACTCTGGAAACACCATATATTTT.

Concerning this clone itself: Because the CDR3's place on the DNA is in doubt, the DNA is left out and the CDR3 is given as listed by TCRdb. The chain has TRBV6-5 and TRBJ2-1; TRBD1 is the table's D call, not checked against the DNA. Ends included, the CDR3 has 12 residues. CDR1 is MNHEY, CDR2 SVGAGI, per germline. CDR3 sequence: CASSVGQGSLFF.

This clone was seen only a few times. This rearrangement joins TRBV27 to TRBJ2-1; D ambiguous. Germline V lookup: CDR1 MNHEY, CDR2 SMNVEV (reference sequence). V dropped 5 bases and J dropped 4 bases, with 15 bases sitting between them. The CDR3 length is 15 residues. In DNA, the CDR3 is TGTGCCAGCAGTCCCCGTTCAACAGCTTACAATGAGCAGTTCTTC. It is translated as CASSPRSTAYNEQFF.

The chain has TRBV28 and TRBJ2-5, with D maybe TRBD1 (6 bases). The CDR3 contains 15 residues. Per germline, CDR1 MDHEN and CDR2 SYDVKM. Deletions cut 3 bases from V and 1 base from J, with 12 bases between. In nucleotides, the CDR3 is TGTGCCAGCAGTTTCCAAACACAGGGCCAAGAGACCCAGTACTTC. Translating gives CASSFQTQGQETQYF.

The V and J genes are TRBV7-2 and TRBJ2-5; TRBD1 might be the D (7 bases). Germline V gene sequence: CDR1 SGHTA, CDR2 FQGNSA. V dropped 3 bases and J dropped 1 base, with 12 bases sitting between them. The CDR3 runs 15 residues. The CDR3 reads CASSLGGQTQETQYF. The CDR3 DNA reads as TGTGCCAGCAGCTTGGGGGGACAGACCCAAGAGACCCAGTACTTC.